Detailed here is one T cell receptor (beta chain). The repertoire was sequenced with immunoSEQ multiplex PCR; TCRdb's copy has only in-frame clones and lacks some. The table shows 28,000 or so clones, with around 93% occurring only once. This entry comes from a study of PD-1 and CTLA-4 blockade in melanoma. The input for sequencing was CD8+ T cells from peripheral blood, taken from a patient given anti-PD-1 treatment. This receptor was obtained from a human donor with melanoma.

CDR3 DNA sequence: TGTGCCAGCAGTTCGGGACAGACAATCTCCTACGAGCAGTACTTC. Protein product: CASSSGQTISYEQYF. V gene TRBV11-2 combines with J gene TRBJ2-7; 7 positions match TRBD1. Germline trimming cut 6 bases from V and 0 bases from J; bases unmatched to any gene: 8. The CDR3 is 15 residues long. The V gene's germline CDR1 is SGHAT and CDR2 FQNNGV.